These 20 T cell receptor beta chains were sequenced from one sample in a study of blood T cell repertoires in COVID-19. The repertoire was sequenced with immunoSEQ multiplex PCR; TCRdb's copy has only in-frame clones and lacks some. The repertoire holds just over 250,000 clones, with 86% as singletons. Sequencing was carried out using peripheral blood. The receptors stem from a man aged 40-50 years who had recovered from COVID-19.

The rearrangement joins TRBV7-7 to TRBJ2-5, with 11 nucleotides matching TRBD2. The CDR3 runs to 18 residues. V dropped 5 bases and J dropped 4; count of bases not matched to a gene: 15. CDR1 and CDR2 from the germline V gene are SSHAT and FNYEAQ (reference sequence). The CDR3 here is CASSPLAGGPIDPETQYF. The CDR3 DNA reads as TGTGCCAGCAGCCCTCTAGCGGGGGGCCCGATTGATCCAGAGACCCAGTACTTC.

The rearrangement joins TRBV28 to TRBJ2-3, with TRBD2 identical over 7 bases. J gave up 0 bases and V 7 bases, and 10 bases lay outside the gene matches. Per germline, CDR1 MDHEN and CDR2 SYDVKM. The CDR3 totals 16 residues. The CDR3 here is CASTRGWGGSTDTQYF. The CDR3 DNA reads as TGTGCCAGCACCCGAGGCTGGGGAGGGAGCACAGATACGCAGTATTTT.

The chain employs TRBV11-2 and TRBJ1-1, with a weak D call TRBD1 (5 bases). CDR1 and CDR2 from the germline V gene are SGHAT and FQNNGV. The CDR3 has 14 amino acids. Trimming shortened V by 3 bases and J by 0 bases, and 8 bases separated the two germline ends. DNA for the CDR3: TGTGCCAGCAGCTTTCGACAGATGAACACTGAAGCTTTCTTT. Amino acid sequence: CASSFRQMNTEAFF. The full variable domain, its missing parts supplied by reference TRBV11-2 and TRBJ1-1, is EAGVAQSPRYKIIEKRQSVAFWCNPISGHATLYWYQQILGQGPKLLIQFQNNGVVDDSQLPKDRFSAERLKGVDSTLKIQPAKLEDSAVYLCASSFRQMNTEAFFGQGTRLTVV.

This sequence joins TRBV3-1 (or the pseudogene TRBV3-2) and TRBJ2-5, with unresolved D. The CDR3 contains 14 residues. The V and J ends lost 3 bases and 4 bases respectively, with 12 bases between them. Germline V gene lookup returns CDR1 LGHDT and CDR2 YNNKEL (reference sequence). The CDR3 nucleotides are TGTGCCAGCAGCCAGACATCAGACGGAGAGACCCAGTACTTC. It encodes CASSQTSDGETQYF.

This chain joins TRBV5-1 and TRBJ2-7, with 11 bases lining up with TRBD1. Losses at the gene ends were 4 bases for V and 4 bases for J; bases not matched to a gene: 7. CDR1 and CDR2 (germline): SGHRS, YFSETQ. The CDR3 runs to 15 residues. This CDR3 is CASSVGTGGNYEQYF. The CDR3 region has the DNA TGCGCCAGCAGCGTGGGGACAGGGGGAAATTACGAGCAGTACTTC.

This clone appeared a few times. This sequence joins TRBV10-1 and TRBJ1-1; TRBD1 matches at 7 bases. CDR1 and CDR2 (germline): WNHNN, SYGVQD (reference sequence). The ends lost 0 bases at V and 6 bases at J; junction bases unmatched: 16. The CDR3 consists of 18 residues. The CDR3 region has the DNA TGCGCCAGCAGTGAGTCGCCAGGGGGAGAGTTAGGTAGCGCTGAAGCTTTCTTT. This encodes CASSESPGGELGSAEAFF.

The chain combines TRBV29-1 with TRBJ1-4; D possibly corresponds to TRBD1 (5 bases). Germline V gives CDR1 SQVTM, CDR2 ANQGSEA. The length of the CDR3 is 14 residues. Here the CDR3 DNA reads TGCAGGGGGACTGGTGTCGTGACTAATGAAAAACTGTTTTTT. It translates to CRGTGVVTNEKLFF.

Only one count was recorded for this clone. The CDR3 sequence is CASSLIPSSPNEQFF. The CDR3 nucleotides read TGTGCCAGCAGCTTAATCCCCTCTAGCCCCAATGAGCAGTTCTTC. The chain uses TRBV7-9 and TRBJ2-1, with a weak D call TRBD2 (5 bases). The CDR3 spans 15 residues. In germline, CDR1 is SEHNR, CDR2 FQNEAQ (reference sequence). V gave up 2 bases and J gave up 6 bases, with 14 bases separating them.

V gene TRBV7-2 combines with J gene TRBJ1-1; perhaps TRBD1 as D (5 bases). The germline V and J ends were trimmed by 5 bases and 3 bases, with 16 bases remaining between them. The CDR3 has 15 residues. From germline, CDR1 is SGHTA and CDR2 FQGNSA. The CDR3 loop is CASSPNPRGDTEAFF. CDR3 bases: TGTGCCAGCAGCCCTAACCCTCGGGGGGACACTGAAGCTTTCTTT.

J is TRBJ1-6 and V is TRBV28; D possibly corresponds to TRBD1 (5 bases). This CDR3 is 15 amino acids long. V was trimmed by 2 bases and J by 11 bases, leaving 16 bases between them. The germline V gene has CDR1 MDHEN and CDR2 SYDVKM. DNA for the CDR3: TGTGCCAGCAGTTTAGGTGGTATGGGGGGGGCACCCCTCCACTTT. Translated, it gives CASSLGGMGGAPLHF.

This clone occurred many times. The rearrangement joins TRBV9 to TRBJ2-7; 9 nucleotides match TRBD2. The CDR3 consists of 15 residues. Trimming cost V 0 bases and J 5 bases; bases outside gene matches: 6. Germline-derived CDR1 and CDR2 are SGDLS and YYNGEE. CDR3 sequence reads: CASSVGGSGSNEQYF. In DNA form, the CDR3 reads TGTGCCAGCAGCGTAGGAGGTAGCGGGAGTAACGAGCAGTACTTC. Together with reference TRBV9 and TRBJ2-7, the CDR3 gives the full variable domain: DSGVTQTPKHLITATGQRVTLRCSPRSGDLSVYWYQQSLDQGLQFLIQYYNGEERAKGNILERFSAQQFPDLHSELNLSSLELGDSALYFCASSVGGSGSNEQYFGPGTRLTVT.

The gene calls are TRBV12-3 or TRBV12-4 and TRBJ1-1, with D maybe TRBD1 (6 bases). V dropped 4 bases and J dropped 5 bases, with 11 bases sitting between them. This CDR3 has 13 residues. The CDR3 loop is CASSSTGWTEAFF. In nucleotides, the CDR3 is TGTGCCAGCAGTTCCACAGGGTGGACTGAAGCTTTCTTT.

This chain joins TRBV7-8 and TRBJ2-7; D is perhaps TRBD2 (6 bases). The CDR3 has 15 residues. V was shortened by 5 bases and J by 3 bases, with 17 bases between the two germline ends. CDR1 SGHVS and CDR2 FQNEAQ come from the germline V gene. This CDR3 is CASSLGTVGGYEQYF. The CDR3 DNA is TGTGCCAGCAGCCTAGGGACTGTTGGTGGCTACGAGCAGTACTTC.

This rearrangement joins TRBV9 to TRBJ2-3; D unclear. Trimming shortened V by 0 bases and J by 4 bases, and 6 bases separated the two germline ends. Germline V gives CDR1 SGDLS, CDR2 YYNGEE. This CDR3 has 13 amino acids. CDR3 nucleotide sequence: TGTGCCAGCAGCGTAGCTCCGGCAGATACGCAGTATTTT. It encodes CASSVAPADTQYF.

The V call is TRBV6-4, the J call TRBJ1-2, with a possible D match to TRBD1 (5 bases). The length of the CDR3 is 12 residues. Germline V gene sequence: CDR1 MRHNA, CDR2 SNTAGT. V lost 7 bases and J lost 6, with 12 bases in between. DNA of the CDR3: TGTGCCAGCATGGGCGGGGGAGATGGCTACACCTTC. This gives the protein CASMGGGDGYTF.

This rearrangement joins TRBV24-1 to TRBJ2-6; tentative D call: TRBD2 (5 bases). The germline V and J ends were trimmed by 12 bases and 0 bases, with 17 bases remaining between them. CDR1 and CDR2 (germline): KGHDR, SFDVKD. The CDR3 consists of 16 residues. CDR3 in DNA: TGTGCCCGCACCGGCCCGGGATGCTCTGGGGCCAACGTCCTGACTTTC. Its protein is CARTGPGCSGANVLTF.

CDR3: CASSQRVGRDTQYF. The CDR3, as DNA: TGTGCCAGCAGCCAGCGGGTTGGGAGGGATACGCAGTATTTT. V is TRBV3-1 (or the pseudogene TRBV3-2) and J is TRBJ2-3, with D possibly being TRBD2 (6 bases). The V end was cut by 3 bases, the J end by 6 bases, with 13 bases between. The germline V gene has CDR1 LGHDT and CDR2 YNNKEL (reference sequence). The CDR3 is 14 residues long.

V gene TRBV6-1 combines with J gene TRBJ1-2; 8 nucleotides align to TRBD1. The V and J ends lost 2 bases and 8 bases, in that order; junction bases with no gene match: 13. Germline V gene data show CDR1 as MNHNS and CDR2 as SASEGT. CDR3 length: 16 residues. The CDR3 loop is CASSEWVGRGPGGYTF. Here the CDR3 DNA reads TGTGCCAGCAGTGAATGGGTCGGCAGGGGGCCTGGAGGCTACACCTTC.

This clone was seen a handful of times. The chain is built from TRBV7-2 and TRBJ1-3; no clear D. The CDR3 is 15 residues long. The germline gives CDR1 SGHTA, CDR2 FQGNSA. V lost 4 bases and J lost 0, with 10 bases in between. The CDR3 DNA sequence: TGTGCCAGCAGCTCGACAAGCAGCTCTGGAAACACCATATATTTT. Residues: CASSSTSSSGNTIYF.

The genes are TRBV18 and TRBJ1-6, with a tentative D call TRBD1 (5 bases). This CDR3 is built from 14 residues. The germline CDR1 and CDR2 sequences are KGHSH and LQKENI. With 2 bases removed from V and 10 bases from J, the gap between germline ends came to 12 bases. The DNA for the CDR3 is TGTGCCAGCTCACCATCGGCAGGGAAATCACCCCTCCACTTT. This translates into CASSPSAGKSPLHF.